The 15 T cell receptor beta chains reported below all come from one sample, sequenced in a study of CD8+ T cells in alopecia areata. cDNA reverse transcribed from extracted RNA served as the sequencing template. Data came from immunoSEQ multiplex PCR; TCRdb stores just in-frame clones and leaves some out. The sample yields around 100,000 clones, 44% seen once. The treatment is: oral pan-JAK inhibitor, 5-10 mg twice daily. The starting material was CD8+ T cells sorted from blood, obtained at week 24, from a patient treated with tofacitinib. Receptors originate from a human donor with alopecia areata.

V is TRBV6-1 and J is TRBJ1-5; the D gene is possibly TRBD1 (5 bases). The CDR3 length is 13 residues. Looked up from germline, CDR1 is MNHNS and CDR2 is SASEGT. V lost 7 bases, J lost 2 bases, and 9 bases lay in between. The chain's CDR3 is CASIRVGNQPQHF. The CDR3 nucleotides are TGTGCCAGCATCAGGGTTGGCAATCAGCCCCAGCATTTT.

V usage is TRBV6-5 and J usage is TRBJ2-7, with a possible D match to TRBD1 (5 bases). The V gene's germline CDR1 is MNHEY and CDR2 SVGAGI. CDR3 length: 13 amino acids. V was trimmed by 3 bases and J by 2 bases, leaving 8 bases between them. The CDR3 DNA follows: TGTGCCAGCAGTTATAAGGGGACCTACGAGCAGTACTTC. Encoded protein: CASSYKGTYEQYF.

The chain recombines TRBV7-3 with TRBJ2-2; possible D gene TRBD1, 6 bases. Trimming left V 1 base short and J 6 bases short, with 18 bases between. CDR1 is SGHTA and CDR2 is FQGTGA in the germline V gene. CDR3 length: 17 residues. The CDR3 region is CASSLNRAPLRAGELFF. The DNA for the CDR3 is TGTGCCAGCAGCTTAAACAGGGCACCCCTTCGTGCCGGGGAGCTGTTTTTT.

This clone was seen a handful of times. The chain recombines TRBV5-6 with TRBJ2-7; maybe TRBD1 (6 bases). CDR1 and CDR2 (germline): SGHDT, YYEEEE. This CDR3 has 11 amino acids. V gave up 7 bases and J gave up 2 bases, with 7 bases separating them. CDR3 nucleotide sequence: TGTGCCAGCGGGGACACCTACGAGCAGTACTTC. Translated, it gives CASGDTYEQYF. Full variable domain (rest looked up from reference TRBV5-6 and TRBJ2-7): DAGVTQSPTHLIKTRGQQVTLRCSPKSGHDTVSWYQQALGQGPQFIFQYYEEEERQRGNFPDRFSGHQFPNYSSELNVNALLLGDSALYLCASGDTYEQYFGPGTRLTVT.

The rearrangement links TRBV6-5 to TRBJ2-3; TRBD1 matches at 8 bases. Looked up from germline, CDR1 is MNHEY and CDR2 is SVGAGI. V lost 10 bases to trimming and J lost 4 bases; unmatched junction nucleotides: 10. The CDR3 extends over 14 amino acids. The DNA for the CDR3 is TGTGCCATCAGGCCCGGGACAGGCCCAGATACGCAGTATTTT. Its translation: CAIRPGTGPDTQYF.

This chain connects TRBV9 to TRBJ2-6; possible D gene TRBD1, 5 bases. The CDR3 extends over 17 amino acids. V lost 2 bases, J lost 2 bases, and 14 bases lay in between. Germline loops: CDR1 SGDLS, CDR2 YYNGEE. As DNA, the CDR3 is TGTGCCAGCAGCGTCCCCACAGGAGCAGCTGGGGCCAACGTCCTGACTTTC. Residues: CASSVPTGAAGANVLTF.

The chain recombines TRBV4-1 with TRBJ2-1; D is unresolved. Trimming left V 0 bases short and J 2 bases short, with 20 bases between. Germline V lookup: CDR1 MGHRA, CDR2 YSYEKL. The CDR3 totals 19 residues. The CDR3 DNA reads as TGCGCCAGCAGCCAAGATGTTCAACGCCAACCAAGAGCCTACAATGAGCAGTTCTTC. The encoded protein is CASSQDVQRQPRAYNEQFF.

This chain connects TRBV6-5 to TRBJ2-7; the D gene is possibly TRBD2 (5 bases). This CDR3 is 15 amino acids long. In germline, CDR1 is MNHEY, CDR2 SVGAGI. V lost 6 bases, J lost 0 bases, and 15 bases lay in between. The CDR3 DNA reads TGTGCCAGCAGCCAATCCAGTAGCGACTCCTACGAGCAGTACTTC. Translating gives CASSQSSSDSYEQYF.

This clone was counted between two and nine times. The chain recombines TRBV7-9 with TRBJ2-7; 10 bases are a match to TRBD2. CDR1 is SEHNR, CDR2 FQNEAQ, per germline (reference sequence). After removal of 6 bases from V and 4 bases from J, the junction contained 12 bases not matched to a gene. The CDR3 is 16 amino acids. CDR3 sequence: CASSTTGTSAFYEQYF. The CDR3 DNA reads as TGTGCCAGCAGTACTACCGGGACTAGCGCTTTTTACGAGCAGTACTTC.

This clone was observed once. The chain couples TRBV4-3 to TRBJ2-3; D is uncertain. V dropped 2 bases and J dropped 5 bases, with 11 bases sitting between them. This CDR3 region has 14 residues. Germline V CDR1 and CDR2: LGHNA, YSLEER. CDR3 in DNA: TGCGCCAGCAGCCAAAACCCGCTGGGAGATACGCAGTATTTT. Encoded protein: CASSQNPLGDTQYF.

V and J are TRBV5-5 and TRBJ2-4; D possibly corresponds to TRBD1 (6 bases). Germline CDR1 SGHKS, CDR2 YYEKEE (reference sequence). The CDR3 has 16 residues. Trimming removed 5 bases at V and 2 bases at J, with 17 bases between. The CDR3 DNA follows: TGTGCCAGCAGTCCCATACCACAGGGCCCCAAAAACATTCAGTACTTC. Its protein product is CASSPIPQGPKNIQYF.

The V and J genes are TRBV29-1 and TRBJ1-2; D is uncertain. Between the trimmed V and J ends, which lost 2 bases and 6 bases, there was a span of 16 bases. Looked up from germline, CDR1 is SQVTM and CDR2 is ANQGSEA. CDR3 length equals 14 residues. The DNA of the CDR3 is TGCAGCGTTGAAACCCGTTGGCGGGCCCATGGCTACACCTTC. Its translation is CSVETRWRAHGYTF. The variable domain in full, completed from reference TRBV29-1 and TRBJ1-2, reads SAVISQKPSRDICQRGTSLTIQCQVDSQVTMMFWYRQQPGQSLTLIATANQGSEATYESGFVIDKFPISRPNLTFSTLTVSNMSPEDSSIYLCSVETRWRAHGYTFGSGTRLTVV.

V usage is TRBV19 and J usage is TRBJ1-1; D might be TRBD1 (6 bases). The CDR3 consists of 14 residues. Trimming left V 2 bases short and J 1 base short, with 8 bases between. Germline CDR1 reads LNHDA; CDR2 reads SQIVND (reference sequence). The CDR3 DNA reads as TGTGCCAGTAGTATACAGGGGCAGAACACTGAAGCTTTCTTT. As protein: CASSIQGQNTEAFF.

The chain carries TRBV9 and TRBJ2-7, with TRBD1 identical over 9 bases. Germline CDR1 and CDR2: SGDLS and YYNGEE. The V and J ends lost 1 base and 7 bases, in that order; junction bases with no gene match: 9. The CDR3 is 15 residues long. This CDR3 is CASSVSTGGLLEQYF. The CDR3 DNA sequence: TGTGCCAGCAGCGTATCTACAGGGGGCCTTTTGGAGCAGTACTTC.

This clone came up a few times. This rearrangement joins TRBV28 to TRBJ2-3, with TRBD2 matching 13 bases. The CDR3 consists of 16 residues. CDR1 is MDHEN, CDR2 SYDVKM, per germline. The V and J ends lost 5 bases and 4 bases, in that order; junction bases with no gene match: 6. The DNA of the CDR3 is TGTGCCAGCAGTCAAATCGGACTAGCGGGAGCAGATACGCAGTATTTT. Translated, it gives CASSQIGLAGADTQYF.